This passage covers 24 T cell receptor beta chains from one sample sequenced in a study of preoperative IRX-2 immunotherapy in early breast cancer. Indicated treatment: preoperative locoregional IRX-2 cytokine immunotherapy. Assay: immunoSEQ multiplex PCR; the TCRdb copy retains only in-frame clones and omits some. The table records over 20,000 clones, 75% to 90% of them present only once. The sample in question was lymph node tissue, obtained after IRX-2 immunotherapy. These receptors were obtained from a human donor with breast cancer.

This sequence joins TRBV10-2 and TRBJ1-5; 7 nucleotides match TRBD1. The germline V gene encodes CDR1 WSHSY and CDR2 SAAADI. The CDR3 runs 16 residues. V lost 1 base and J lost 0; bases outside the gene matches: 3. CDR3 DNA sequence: TGCGCCAGCAGTGAGTTTACAGGGGTTAGCAATCAGCCCCAGCATTTT. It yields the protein CASSEFTGVSNQPQHF.

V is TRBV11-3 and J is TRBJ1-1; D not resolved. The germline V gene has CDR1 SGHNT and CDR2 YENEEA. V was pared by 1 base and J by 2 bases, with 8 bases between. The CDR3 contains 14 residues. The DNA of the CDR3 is TGTGCCAGCAGCTTAGTGGTCTCAAACACTGAAGCTTTCTTT. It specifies CASSLVVSNTEAFF.

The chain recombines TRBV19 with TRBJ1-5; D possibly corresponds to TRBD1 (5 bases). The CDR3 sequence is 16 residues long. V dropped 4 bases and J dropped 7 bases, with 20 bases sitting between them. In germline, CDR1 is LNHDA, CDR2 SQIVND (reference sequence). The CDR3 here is CASSTRLAGHPQPQHF. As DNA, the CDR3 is TGTGCCAGTAGTACCCGGTTGGCAGGGCATCCCCAGCCCCAGCATTTT.

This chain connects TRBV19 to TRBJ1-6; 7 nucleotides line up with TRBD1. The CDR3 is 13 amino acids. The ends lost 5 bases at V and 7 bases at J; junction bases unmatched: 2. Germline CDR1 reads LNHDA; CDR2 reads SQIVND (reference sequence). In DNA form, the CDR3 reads TGTGCCAGTAGTCCGACAGGGAATTCACCCCTCCACTTT. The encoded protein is CASSPTGNSPLHF.

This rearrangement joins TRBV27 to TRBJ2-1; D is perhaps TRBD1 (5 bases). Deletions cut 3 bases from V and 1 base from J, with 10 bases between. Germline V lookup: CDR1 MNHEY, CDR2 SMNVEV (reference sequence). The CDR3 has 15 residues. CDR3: CASSFQGNSYNEQFF. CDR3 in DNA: TGTGCCAGCAGTTTTCAGGGTAATTCCTACAATGAGCAGTTCTTC.

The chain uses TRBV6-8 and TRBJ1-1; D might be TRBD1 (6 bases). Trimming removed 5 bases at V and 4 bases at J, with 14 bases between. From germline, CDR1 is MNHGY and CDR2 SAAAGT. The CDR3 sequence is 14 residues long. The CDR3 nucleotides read TGTGCCAGCAGTCCGCAGGGGTGGAGCACTGAAGCTTTCTTT. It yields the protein CASSPQGWSTEAFF.

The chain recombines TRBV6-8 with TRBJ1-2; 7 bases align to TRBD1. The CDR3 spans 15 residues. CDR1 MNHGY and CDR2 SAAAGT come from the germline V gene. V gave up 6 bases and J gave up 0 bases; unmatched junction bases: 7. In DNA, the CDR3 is TGTGCCAGCAGCTCTTCCGGGACAGCTAACTATGGCTACACCTTC. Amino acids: CASSSSGTANYGYTF.

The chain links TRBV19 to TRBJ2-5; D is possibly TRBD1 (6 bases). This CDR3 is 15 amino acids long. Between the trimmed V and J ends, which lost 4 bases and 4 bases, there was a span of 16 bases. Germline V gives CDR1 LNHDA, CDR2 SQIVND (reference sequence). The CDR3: CASSTLGQTGETQYF. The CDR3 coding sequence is TGTGCCAGTAGTACGCTTGGTCAGACAGGAGAGACCCAGTACTTC.

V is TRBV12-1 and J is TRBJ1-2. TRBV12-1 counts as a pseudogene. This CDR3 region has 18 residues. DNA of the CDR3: TGTGCCAGCAGCCTCACTACCCAGTCGAGTGGGTATAACTATGGCTACACCTTC. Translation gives CASSLTTQSSGYNYGYTF.

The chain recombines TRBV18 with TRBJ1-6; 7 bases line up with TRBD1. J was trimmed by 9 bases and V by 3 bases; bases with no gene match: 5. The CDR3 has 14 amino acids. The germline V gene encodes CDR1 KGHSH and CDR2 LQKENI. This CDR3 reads CASSPGQGGSPLHF. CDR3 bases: TGTGCCAGCTCACCGGGCCAGGGGGGTTCACCCCTCCACTTT.

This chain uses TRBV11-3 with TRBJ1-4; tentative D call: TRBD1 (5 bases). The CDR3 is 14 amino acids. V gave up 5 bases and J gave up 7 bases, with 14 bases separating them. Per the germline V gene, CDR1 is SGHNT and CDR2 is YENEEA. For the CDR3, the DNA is TGTGCCAGCAGCAGGCAGGGCGGCGTTGAAAAACTGTTTTTT. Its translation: CASSRQGGVEKLFF.

CDR3 DNA: TGTGCCAGTAGTATAGGGGCAGGGTTGGGGATAGCTTTCTTT. Its protein product is CASSIGAGLGIAFF. V usage is TRBV19 and J usage is TRBJ1-1; possible D gene TRBD1, 5 bases. The germline V and J ends were trimmed by 1 base and 10 bases, with 16 bases remaining between them. Germline assignment: CDR1 LNHDA and CDR2 SQIVND (reference sequence). The CDR3 is 14 residues long.

The CDR3 sequence: CASSTGLAGVNTGELFF. CDR3 coding DNA: TGCGCCAGCAGCACGGGACTAGCGGGCGTAAACACCGGGGAGCTGTTTTTT. The chain recombines TRBV5-1 with TRBJ2-2, with 12 bases aligning to TRBD2. Germline CDR1 and CDR2: SGHRS and YFSETQ. V trimming: 4 bases; J trimming: 2 bases; junction bases outside the gene matches: 6. CDR3 length equals 17 residues.

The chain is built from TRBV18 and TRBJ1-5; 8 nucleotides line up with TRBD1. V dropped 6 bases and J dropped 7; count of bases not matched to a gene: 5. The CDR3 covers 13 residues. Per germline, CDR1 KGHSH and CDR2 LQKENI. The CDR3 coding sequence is TGTGCCAGCTCCTCGGACAGGGTCCAGCCCCAGCATTTT. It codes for CASSSDRVQPQHF.

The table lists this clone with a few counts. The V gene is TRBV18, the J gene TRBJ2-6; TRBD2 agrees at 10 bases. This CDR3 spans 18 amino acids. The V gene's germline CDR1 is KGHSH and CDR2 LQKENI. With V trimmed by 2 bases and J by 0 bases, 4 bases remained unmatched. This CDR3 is CASSPASGGSSGANVLTF. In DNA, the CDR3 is TGTGCCAGCTCACCAGCTAGCGGGGGATCCTCTGGGGCCAACGTCCTGACTTTC.

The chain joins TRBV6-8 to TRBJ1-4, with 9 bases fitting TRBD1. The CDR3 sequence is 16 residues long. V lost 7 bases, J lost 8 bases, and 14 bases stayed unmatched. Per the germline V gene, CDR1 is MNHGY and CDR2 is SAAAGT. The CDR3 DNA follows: TGTGCCAGCACCCGGACAGGGGAGGGACTCGGGGAAAAACTGTTTTTT. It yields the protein CASTRTGEGLGEKLFF.

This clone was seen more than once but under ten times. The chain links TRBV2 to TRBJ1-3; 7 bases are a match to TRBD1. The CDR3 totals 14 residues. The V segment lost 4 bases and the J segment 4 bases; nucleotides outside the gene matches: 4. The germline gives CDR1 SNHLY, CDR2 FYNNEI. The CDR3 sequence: CASSGQGLGNTIYF. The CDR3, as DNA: TGTGCCAGCAGTGGACAGGGACTCGGAAACACCATATATTTT.

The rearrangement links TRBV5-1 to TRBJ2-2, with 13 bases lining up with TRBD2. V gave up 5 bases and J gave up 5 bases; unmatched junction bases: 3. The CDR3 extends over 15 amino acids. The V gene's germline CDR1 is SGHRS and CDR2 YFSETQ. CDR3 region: CASSRTSGGTGELFF. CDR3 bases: TGCGCCAGCAGTCGGACTAGCGGGGGTACCGGGGAGCTGTTTTTT. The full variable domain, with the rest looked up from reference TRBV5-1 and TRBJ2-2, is KAGVTQTPRYLIKTRGQQVTLSCSPISGHRSVSWYQQTPGQGLQFLFEYFSETQRNKGNFPGRFSGRQFSNSRSEMNVSTLELGDSALYLCASSRTSGGTGELFFGEGSRLTVL.

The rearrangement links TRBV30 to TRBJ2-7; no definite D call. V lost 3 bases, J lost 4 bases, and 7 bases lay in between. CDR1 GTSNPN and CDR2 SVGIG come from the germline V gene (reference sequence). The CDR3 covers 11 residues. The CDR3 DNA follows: TGTGCCTGGAGCGTGTATTACGAGCAGTACTTC. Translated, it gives CAWSVYYEQYF.

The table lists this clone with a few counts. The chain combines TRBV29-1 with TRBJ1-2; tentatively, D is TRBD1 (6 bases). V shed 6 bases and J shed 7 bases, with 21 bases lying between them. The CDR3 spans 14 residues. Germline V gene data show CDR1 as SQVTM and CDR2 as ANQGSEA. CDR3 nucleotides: TGCAGCGTGGAGGGGACATCTTCTGATCTTGGCTACACCTTC. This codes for CSVEGTSSDLGYTF.

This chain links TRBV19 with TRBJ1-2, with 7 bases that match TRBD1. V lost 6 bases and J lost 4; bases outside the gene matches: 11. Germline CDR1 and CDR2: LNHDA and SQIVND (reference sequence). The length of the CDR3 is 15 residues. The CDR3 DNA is TGTGCCAGTAGCGTCGGGACAGTCGATCCCTATGGCTACACCTTC. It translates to CASSVGTVDPYGYTF. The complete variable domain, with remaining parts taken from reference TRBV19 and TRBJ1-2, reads DGGITQSPKYLFRKEGQNVTLSCEQNLNHDAMYWYRQDPGQGLRLIYYSQIVNDFQKGDIAEGYSVSREKKESFPLTVTSAQKNPTAFYLCASSVGTVDPYGYTFGSGTRLTVV.

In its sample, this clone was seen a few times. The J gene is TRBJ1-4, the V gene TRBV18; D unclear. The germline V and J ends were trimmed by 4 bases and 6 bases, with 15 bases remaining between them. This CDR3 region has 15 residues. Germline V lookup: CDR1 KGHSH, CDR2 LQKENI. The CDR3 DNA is TGTGCCAGCTCACGAAAAAGACTGTTGGATGAAAAACTGTTTTTT. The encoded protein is CASSRKRLLDEKLFF.

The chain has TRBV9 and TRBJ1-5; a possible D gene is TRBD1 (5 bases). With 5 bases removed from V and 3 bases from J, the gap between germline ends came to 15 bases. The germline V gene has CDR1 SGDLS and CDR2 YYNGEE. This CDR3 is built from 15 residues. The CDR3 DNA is TGTGCCAGCAGTGTGGAGGCGGGACCCAATCAGCCCCAGCATTTT. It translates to CASSVEAGPNQPQHF. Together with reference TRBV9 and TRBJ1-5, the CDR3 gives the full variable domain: DSGVTQTPKHLITATGQRVTLRCSPRSGDLSVYWYQQSLDQGLQFLIQYYNGEERAKGNILERFSAQQFPDLHSELNLSSLELGDSALYFCASSVEAGPNQPQHFGDGTRLSIL.

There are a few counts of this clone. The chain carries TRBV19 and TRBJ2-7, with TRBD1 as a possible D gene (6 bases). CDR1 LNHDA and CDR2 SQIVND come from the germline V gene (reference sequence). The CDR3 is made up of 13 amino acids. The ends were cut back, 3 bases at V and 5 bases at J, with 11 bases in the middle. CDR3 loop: CASSIKWGHEQYF. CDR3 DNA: TGTGCCAGTAGTATCAAGTGGGGGCACGAGCAGTACTTC.